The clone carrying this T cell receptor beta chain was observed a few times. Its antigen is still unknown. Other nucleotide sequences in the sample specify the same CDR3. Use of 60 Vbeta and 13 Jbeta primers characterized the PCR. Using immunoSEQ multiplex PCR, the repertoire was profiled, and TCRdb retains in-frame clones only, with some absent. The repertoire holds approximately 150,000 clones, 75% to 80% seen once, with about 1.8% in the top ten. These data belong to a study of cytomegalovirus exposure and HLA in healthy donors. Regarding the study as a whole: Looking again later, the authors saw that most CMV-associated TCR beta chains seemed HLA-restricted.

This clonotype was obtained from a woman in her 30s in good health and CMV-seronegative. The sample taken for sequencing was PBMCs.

The CDR3 spells CASSLDRGTDTQYF. Here the CDR3 DNA reads TGCGCCAGCAGCTTGGACAGGGGCACAGATACGCAGTATTTT. The chain couples TRBV5-1 to TRBJ2-3; D possibly corresponds to TRBD1 (6 bases). Germline V gene data show CDR1 as SGHRS and CDR2 as YFSETQ. This CDR3 spans 14 amino acids. Between the trimmed V and J ends, which lost 0 bases and 1 base, there was a span of 6 bases.